Below are 7 T cell receptor beta chains sequenced from a single sample in a study of T cells after yellow fever vaccination. TCRdb analysed the 5' RACE reads with MiXCR anew, one entry per CDR3 protein. In the table there are 150,000 to 200,000 distinct CDR3 sequences, 11% of which are singletons. The source was CD8+ T cells sorted from PBMCs, collected 15 days after the yellow fever booster vaccination. The source of these receptors is a man between 18 and 35 years old who received the YFV17D yellow fever vaccine.

This clonotype was observed a single time. The V call is TRBV10-3, the J call TRBJ2-6; D is perhaps TRBD1 or TRBD2 (5 bases each). This CDR3 contains 18 residues. Germline CDR1 and CDR2: ENHRY and SYGVKD. With 2 bases removed from V and 4 bases from J, the gap between germline ends came to 18 bases. The CDR3 spells CAISELGASKTGANVLTF. The CDR3, as DNA: TGTGCCATCAGTGAGCTCGGGGCGAGCAAAACCGGGGCCAACGTCCTGACTTTC.

This chain uses TRBV7-9 with TRBJ1-5; possible D gene TRBD1, 6 bases. This CDR3 has 19 amino acids. Germline loops: CDR1 SEHNR, CDR2 FQNEAQ (reference sequence). V dropped 6 bases and J dropped 5 bases, with 29 bases sitting between them. CDR3 bases: TGTGCCAGCAGGCCTGGGGGGGGCGTCAGGCGGTTCGCACATCAGCCCCAGCATTTT. The encoded protein is CASRPGGGVRRFAHQPQHF.

The chain joins TRBV7-9 to TRBJ2-7, with a possible D match to TRBD1 (5 bases). The CDR3 has 14 amino acids. CDR1 and CDR2 (germline): SEHNR, FQNEAQ (reference sequence). V was shortened by 5 bases and J by 5 bases, with 16 bases between the two germline ends. The CDR3 DNA sequence: TGTGCCAGCAGCCCCCTTTCATTAGGGGACGAGCAGTACTTC. This encodes CASSPLSLGDEQYF.

The table lists this clonotype with a few counts. J is TRBJ1-1 and V is TRBV7-2; D possibly corresponds to TRBD1 (5 bases). Germline V gene lookup returns CDR1 SGHTA and CDR2 FQGNSA. V shed 6 bases and J shed 5 bases, with 16 bases lying between them. The CDR3 is 14 residues long. CDR3 region: CASSPRAGWTEAFF. For the CDR3, the DNA is TGTGCCAGCAGTCCCAGGGCGGGATGGACTGAAGCTTTCTTT.

The genes are TRBV5-1 and TRBJ2-5, with TRBD1 as a possible D gene (5 bases). Germline assignment: CDR1 SGHRS and CDR2 YFSETQ. The CDR3 is 14 amino acids. The V gene lost 0 bases and the J gene lost 5 bases, with 11 bases spanning the gap. CDR3 coding DNA: TGCGCCAGCAGCTTGGAGGGGCCCCCGGAGACCCAGTACTTC. It is translated as CASSLEGPPETQYF. The full variable domain, rest sourced from reference TRBV5-1 and TRBJ2-5, is KAGVTQTPRYLIKTRGQQVTLSCSPISGHRSVSWYQQTPGQGLQFLFEYFSETQRNKGNFPGRFSGRQFSNSRSEMNVSTLELGDSALYLCASSLEGPPETQYFGPGTRLLVL.

The rearrangement uses TRBV6-5 and TRBJ2-6; D gene ambiguous. V was cut by 6 bases and J by 2 bases, with 11 bases left in between. This CDR3 has 15 amino acids. CDR1 MNHEY and CDR2 SVGAGI come from the germline V gene. The chain's CDR3 is CASRINVAGANVLTF. For the CDR3, the DNA is TGTGCCAGCAGGATCAATGTTGCTGGGGCCAACGTCCTGACTTTC.

The chain uses TRBV24-1 and TRBJ2-5; TRBD1 aligns across 9 bases. The germline gives CDR1 KGHDR, CDR2 SFDVKD. J lost 2 bases, V lost 5 bases, and 5 bases had no gene match. The CDR3 is 15 residues long. The CDR3 sequence is CATSAMDRGQETQYF. The DNA for the CDR3 is TGTGCCACCAGTGCTATGGACAGGGGACAAGAGACCCAGTACTTC.